This TCR beta chain was profiled in a study of OX40 agonist ivuxolimab in advanced cancers. The CDR3 sequence is 13 residues long. Looked up from germline, CDR1 is MDHEN and CDR2 is SYDVKM. Trimming left V 7 bases short and J 0 bases short, with 9 bases between. Assay: immunoSEQ multiplex PCR; the TCRdb copy retains only in-frame clones and omits some. The profile shows 45,000 to 50,000 clones, 85% to 95% of them singletons. Concerning this clone itself: Its antigen is currently unknown.

Overall study findings and caveats: Among T cells, CD8+ cells averaged more expanded clones than CD4+ cells. Both CD4+ and CD8+ T cell populations in blood had undergone clonal expansion by week 6 at 0.1 to 3.0 mg/kg.

The V gene is TRBV28, the J gene TRBJ1-1; D call uncertain. The sample here was CD4+ or CD8+ T cells sorted from blood, taken in a trial of the OX40 agonist ivuxolimab. The source is an adult with an advanced solid tumor such as melanoma, head and neck, liver or kidney cancer. The CDR3 bases are TGTGCCAGCACCTTCCAGGTGAACACTGAAGCTTTCTTT. Translated: CASTFQVNTEAFF.